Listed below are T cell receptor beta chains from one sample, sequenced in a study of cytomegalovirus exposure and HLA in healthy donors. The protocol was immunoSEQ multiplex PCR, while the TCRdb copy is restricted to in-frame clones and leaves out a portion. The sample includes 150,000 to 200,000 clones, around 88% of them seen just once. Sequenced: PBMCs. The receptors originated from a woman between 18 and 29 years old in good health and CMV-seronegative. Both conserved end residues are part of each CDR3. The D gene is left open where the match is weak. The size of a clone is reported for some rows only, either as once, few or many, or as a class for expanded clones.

CASSPGEGTEAFF	TGTGCCAGCAGCCCCGGGGAAGGGACTGAAGCTTTCTTT	TRBV7-9	-	few	TRBJ1-1
CASSPTGTSGRIQAEQYF	TGTGCCAGCAGCCCCACGGGGACTAGCGGGAGGATACAGGCCGAGCAGTACTTC	TRBV7-9	TRBD2	-	TRBJ2-7
CASSHEAGLTLSEQFF	TGTGCCAGCAGCCACGAAGCGGGACTGACTCTCAGTGAGCAGTTCTTC	TRBV5-4	TRBD2	-	TRBJ2-1
CASTFGDEQYF	TGTGCCAGCACGTTCGGTGACGAGCAGTACTTC	TRBV6-6	-	once	TRBJ2-7
CSVMQGQGYTF	TGCAGCGTTATGCAGGGACAGGGCTACACCTTC	TRBV29-1	TRBD1	few	TRBJ1-2
CSVGQGAIDYGYTF	TGCAGCGTCGGACAGGGGGCAATTGACTATGGCTACACCTTC	TRBV29-1	TRBD1	-	TRBJ1-2
CASSPRDGDRGRYGYTF	TGTGCCAGCAGCCCGCGGGACGGGGACAGGGGCCGCTATGGCTACACCTTC	TRBV9	TRBD1	-	TRBJ1-2
CASSLSGGNNSPLHF	TGCGCCAGCAGCTTGTCGGGGGGGAATAATTCACCCCTCCACTTT	TRBV5-1	-	-	TRBJ1-6
CASSLGTVNTEAFF	TGCGCCAGCAGCTTAGGGACAGTTAACACTGAAGCTTTCTTT	TRBV5-1	TRBD1	-	TRBJ1-1
CASSVAGETGELFF	TGTGCCAGCAGTGTAGCGGGAGAGACCGGGGAGCTGTTTTTT	TRBV6-5	TRBD2	-	TRBJ2-2
CASSLGQLDTYEQYF	TGTGCCAGCAGCTTAGGGCAGCTAGATACCTACGAGCAGTACTTC	TRBV7-6	-	-	TRBJ2-7
CASSLDFPGRGTFF	TGTGCCAGCAGCTTAGATTTCCCGGGACGCGGGACGTTCTTC	TRBV7-2	-	-	TRBJ2-1
CASSLSLAGESTGELFF	TGTGCCAGCAGCTTATCCCTAGCGGGAGAGAGCACCGGGGAGCTGTTTTTT	TRBV7-9	TRBD2	-	TRBJ2-2
CASSQVALTDTQYF	TGCGCCAGCAGCCAAGTAGCCCTCACAGATACGCAGTATTTT	TRBV23-1	-	-	TRBJ2-3
CASRPRAGEDLLSAYEQYF	TGTGCAAGTCGCCCCCGGGCGGGAGAAGACCTTCTCTCAGCCTACGAGCAGTACTTC	TRBV12-2	-	-	TRBJ2-7
CASSGRGGNQPQHF	TGTGCCAGCAGCGGGAGGGGAGGCAATCAGCCCCAGCATTTT	TRBV7-2	-	-	TRBJ1-5
CASMETGAYEQYF	TGTGCCAGCATGGAAACAGGAGCCTACGAGCAGTACTTC	TRBV27	-	-	TRBJ2-7
CASSLERSSGEQETQYF	TGTGCCAGCAGCTTGGAGCGGTCTAGCGGGGAACAAGAGACCCAGTACTTC	TRBV5-6	TRBD2	-	TRBJ2-5
CASSFSHTEAFF	TGTGCCAGCAGCTTTAGTCACACTGAAGCTTTCTTT	TRBV11-2	-	-	TRBJ1-1
CSVAQDMGSVGGYTF	TGCAGCGTTGCCCAGGACATGGGGTCTGTTGGCGGCTACACCTTC	TRBV29-1	-	-	TRBJ1-2
CASTLDSQNTEAFF	TGTGCCAGCACTCTGGACAGCCAGAACACTGAAGCTTTCTTT	TRBV5-4	-	once	TRBJ1-1
CASSEEVGLATDTQYF	TGTGCCAGCAGTGAAGAGGTCGGACTAGCGACAGATACGCAGTATTTT	TRBV2	TRBD2	-	TRBJ2-3
CASSQGGLAGEGEQFF	TGCGCCAGCAGCCAAGGGGGACTAGCGGGAGAAGGTGAGCAGTTCTTC	TRBV4-3	TRBD2	once	TRBJ2-1
CASSIYGISGANVLTF	TGTGCCAGCAGTATCTACGGGATCTCTGGGGCCAACGTCCTGACTTTC	TRBV2	-	-	TRBJ2-6
CASSGAGTGIHYEQYF	TGCGCCAGCAGTGGGGCCGGGACAGGGATACACTACGAGCAGTACTTC	TRBV10-2	TRBD1	-	TRBJ2-7
CASSLVAGREEPQHF	TGCGCCAGCAGCTTGGTTGCGGGGAGGGAGGAGCCCCAGCATTTT	TRBV5-1	-	once	TRBJ1-5
CAWSVPLGQGSHSSYEQYF	TGTGCCTGGAGTGTCCCCCTAGGACAGGGGTCACACAGCTCCTACGAGCAGTACTTC	TRBV30	TRBD1	-	TRBJ2-7
CASSQTGGLDYEQYF	TGTGCCAGCAGTCAAACGGGGGGCCTGGACTACGAGCAGTACTTC	TRBV2	-	once	TRBJ2-7
CASRWTGGNSPLHF	TGTGCCAGCAGGTGGACAGGGGGGAATTCACCCCTCCACTTT	TRBV6-1	TRBD1	-	TRBJ1-6